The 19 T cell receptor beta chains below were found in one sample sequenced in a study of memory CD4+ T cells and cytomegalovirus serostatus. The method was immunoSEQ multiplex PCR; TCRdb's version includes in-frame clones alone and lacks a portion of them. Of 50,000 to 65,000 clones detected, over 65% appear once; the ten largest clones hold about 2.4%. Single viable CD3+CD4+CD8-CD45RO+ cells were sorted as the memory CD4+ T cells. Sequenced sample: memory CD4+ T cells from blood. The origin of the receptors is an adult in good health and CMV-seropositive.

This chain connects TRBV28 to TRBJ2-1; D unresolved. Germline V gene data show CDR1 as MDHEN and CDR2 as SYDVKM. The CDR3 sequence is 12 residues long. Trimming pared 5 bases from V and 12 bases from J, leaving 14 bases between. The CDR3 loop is CASSVGWHGQFF. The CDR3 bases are TGTGCCAGCAGTGTAGGATGGCACGGGCAGTTCTTC.

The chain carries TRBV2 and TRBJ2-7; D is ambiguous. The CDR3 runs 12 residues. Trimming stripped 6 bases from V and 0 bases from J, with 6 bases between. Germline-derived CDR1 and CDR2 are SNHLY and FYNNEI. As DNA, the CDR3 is TGTGCCAGCAGGCTTAGCTCCTACGAGCAGTACTTC. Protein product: CASRLSSYEQYF.

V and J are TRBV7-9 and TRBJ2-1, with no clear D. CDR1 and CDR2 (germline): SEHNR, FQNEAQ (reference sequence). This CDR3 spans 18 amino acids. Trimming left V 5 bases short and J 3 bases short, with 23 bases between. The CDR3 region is CASSPIGLGADYYNEQFF. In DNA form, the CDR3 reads TGTGCCAGCAGCCCTATCGGTTTGGGCGCAGATTACTACAATGAGCAGTTCTTC.

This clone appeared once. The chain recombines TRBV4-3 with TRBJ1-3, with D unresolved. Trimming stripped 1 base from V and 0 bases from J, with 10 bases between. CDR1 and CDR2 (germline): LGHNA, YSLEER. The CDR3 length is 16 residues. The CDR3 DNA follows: TGCGCCAGCAGCCAAGTGGCAGCCGGCTCTGGAAACACCATATATTTT. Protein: CASSQVAAGSGNTIYF.

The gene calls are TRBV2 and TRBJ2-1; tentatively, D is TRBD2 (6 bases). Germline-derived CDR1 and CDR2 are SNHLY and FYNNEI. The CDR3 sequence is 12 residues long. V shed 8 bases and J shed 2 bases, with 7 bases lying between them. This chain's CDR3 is CASGGTYNEQFF. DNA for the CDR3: TGTGCCAGCGGGGGGACCTACAATGAGCAGTTCTTC.

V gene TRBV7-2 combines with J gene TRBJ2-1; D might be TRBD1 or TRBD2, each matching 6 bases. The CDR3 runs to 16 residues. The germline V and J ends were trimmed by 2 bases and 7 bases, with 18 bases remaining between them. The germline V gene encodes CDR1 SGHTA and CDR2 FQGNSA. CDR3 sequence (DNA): TGTGCCAGCAGCTTAACCGGGGGCGCGGGTCAAAATGAGCAGTTCTTC. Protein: CASSLTGGAGQNEQFF.

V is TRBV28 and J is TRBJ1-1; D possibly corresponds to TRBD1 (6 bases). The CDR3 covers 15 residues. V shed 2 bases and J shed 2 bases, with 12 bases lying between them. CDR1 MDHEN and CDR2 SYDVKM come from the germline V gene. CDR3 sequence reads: CASSLPQGHNTEAFF. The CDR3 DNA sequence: TGTGCCAGCAGTTTACCACAGGGCCACAACACTGAAGCTTTCTTT.

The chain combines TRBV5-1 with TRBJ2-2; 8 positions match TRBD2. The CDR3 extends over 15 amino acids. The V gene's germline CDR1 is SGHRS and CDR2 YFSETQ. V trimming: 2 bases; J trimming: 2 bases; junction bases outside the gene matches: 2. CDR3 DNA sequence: TGCGCCAGCAGCTTACTAGCGGCTAACACCGGGGAGCTGTTTTTT. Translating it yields CASSLLAANTGELFF.

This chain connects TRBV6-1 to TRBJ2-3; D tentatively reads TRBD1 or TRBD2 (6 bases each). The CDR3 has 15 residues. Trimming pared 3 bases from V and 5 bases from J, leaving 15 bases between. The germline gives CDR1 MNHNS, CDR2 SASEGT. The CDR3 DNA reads TGTGCCAGCAGTGACCTTTGGGGGGCAGGAGATACGCAGTATTTT. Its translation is CASSDLWGAGDTQYF.

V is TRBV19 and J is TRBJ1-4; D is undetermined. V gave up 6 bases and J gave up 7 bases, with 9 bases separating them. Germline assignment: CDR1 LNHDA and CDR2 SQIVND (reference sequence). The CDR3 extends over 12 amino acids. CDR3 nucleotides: TGTGCCAGTAGATCAGGCGGTGAAAAACTGTTTTTT. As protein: CASRSGGEKLFF.

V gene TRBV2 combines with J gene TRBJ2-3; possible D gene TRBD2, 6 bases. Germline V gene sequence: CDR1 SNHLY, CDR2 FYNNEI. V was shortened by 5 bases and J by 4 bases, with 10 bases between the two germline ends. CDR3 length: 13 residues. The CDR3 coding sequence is TGTGCCAGCAGTAGACTAGAGGCAGATACGCAGTATTTT. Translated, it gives CASSRLEADTQYF.

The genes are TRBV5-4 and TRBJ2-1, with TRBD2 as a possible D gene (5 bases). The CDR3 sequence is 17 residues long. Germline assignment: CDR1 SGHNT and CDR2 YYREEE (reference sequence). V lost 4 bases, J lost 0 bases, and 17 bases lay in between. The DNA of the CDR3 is TGTGCCAGCAGCACCCCGGGCCCGACTACCTCCTACAATGAGCAGTTCTTC. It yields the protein CASSTPGPTTSYNEQFF.

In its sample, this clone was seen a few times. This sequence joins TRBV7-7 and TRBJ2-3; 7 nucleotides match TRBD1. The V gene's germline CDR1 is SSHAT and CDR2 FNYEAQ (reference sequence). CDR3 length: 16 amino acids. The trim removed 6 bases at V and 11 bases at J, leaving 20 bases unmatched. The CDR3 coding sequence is TGTGCCAGCAGTCCTCTTGACAGGGCGCCCACGGGGAAGCAGTATTTT. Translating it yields CASSPLDRAPTGKQYF.

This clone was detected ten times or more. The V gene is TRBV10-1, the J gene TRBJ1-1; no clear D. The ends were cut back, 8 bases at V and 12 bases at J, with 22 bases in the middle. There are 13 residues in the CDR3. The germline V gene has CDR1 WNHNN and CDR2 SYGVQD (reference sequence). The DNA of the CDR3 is TGCGCCAGCGGGCACCCGGGAGAAGAGAGGACTTTCTTT. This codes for CASGHPGEERTFF.

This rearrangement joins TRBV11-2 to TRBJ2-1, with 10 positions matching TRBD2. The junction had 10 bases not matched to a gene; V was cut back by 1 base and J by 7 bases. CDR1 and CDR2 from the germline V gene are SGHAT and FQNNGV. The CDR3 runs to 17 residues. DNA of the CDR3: TGTGCCAGCAGCTTAGTGGCTAGCGGGAGCCCTATTAATGAGCAGTTCTTC. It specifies CASSLVASGSPINEQFF.

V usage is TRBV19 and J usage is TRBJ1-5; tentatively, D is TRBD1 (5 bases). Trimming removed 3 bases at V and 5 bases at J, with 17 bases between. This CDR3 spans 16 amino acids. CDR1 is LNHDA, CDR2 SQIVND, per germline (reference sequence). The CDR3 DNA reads TGTGCCAGTAGTATGCCTTTTCCAGGGAAGGATCAGCCCCAGCATTTT. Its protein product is CASSMPFPGKDQPQHF.

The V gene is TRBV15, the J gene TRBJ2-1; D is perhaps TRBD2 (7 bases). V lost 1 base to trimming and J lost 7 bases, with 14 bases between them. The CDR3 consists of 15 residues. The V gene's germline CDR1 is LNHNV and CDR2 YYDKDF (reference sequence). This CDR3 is CATSRVGSGTNEQFF. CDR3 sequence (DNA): TGTGCCACCAGCAGAGTTGGAAGCGGGACAAATGAGCAGTTCTTC.

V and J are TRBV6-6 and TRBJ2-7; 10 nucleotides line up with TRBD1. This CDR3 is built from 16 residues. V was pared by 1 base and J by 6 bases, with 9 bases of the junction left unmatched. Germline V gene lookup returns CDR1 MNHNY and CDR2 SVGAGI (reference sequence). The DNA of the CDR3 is TGTGCCAGCAGTTACTTTGGACAGGGGGACTCGGCCGAGCAGTACTTC. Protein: CASSYFGQGDSAEQYF.

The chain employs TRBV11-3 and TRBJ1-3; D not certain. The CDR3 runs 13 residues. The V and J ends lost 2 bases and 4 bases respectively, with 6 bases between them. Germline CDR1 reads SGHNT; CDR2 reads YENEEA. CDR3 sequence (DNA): TGTGCCAGCAGCTTAATGCGCGGAAACACCATATATTTT. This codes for CASSLMRGNTIYF.